Below are 12 T cell receptor beta chains sequenced from a single sample in a study of PD-1 blockade in classical Hodgkin lymphoma (TCRdb year 2020). Reading the label with the study, this specimen's time point is: cycle 2 day 1 (C2D1) of nivolumab. Every trial patient had relapsed following autologous stem cell transplantation, and prior brentuximab vedotin exposure was what differed among cohorts A, B and C. Libraries were constructed by the immunoSEQ multiplex PCR assay. TCRdb holds this immuneACCESS table with in-frame rearrangements only. Some clones are missing; in checked studies, unresolved V genes explain under half, and the rest has no known cause. The sample table holds some 95,000 clones, of which roughly 89% were seen once. About 11% of the sample rests with the top ten. The sample consisted of peripheral blood mononuclear cells (PBMCs), taken before the second cycle of nivolumab. Every receptor here comes from a human donor with classical Hodgkin lymphoma.

This chain uses TRBV5-6 with TRBJ1-3, with a tentative D call TRBD1 (5 bases). The CDR3 consists of 14 residues. The V end lost 5 bases, the J end lost 0 bases, and 9 bases lay between the germline ends. Germline CDR1 reads SGHDT; CDR2 reads YYEEEE. The CDR3 protein is CASRPQGSGNTIYF. The CDR3 DNA sequence: TGTGCCAGCAGACCGCAGGGCTCTGGAAACACCATATATTTT.

The chain combines TRBV28 with TRBJ1-2, with D maybe TRBD1 (6 bases). Germline V gene sequence: CDR1 MDHEN, CDR2 SYDVKM. V was shortened by 2 bases and J by 6 bases, with 7 bases between the two germline ends. The CDR3 extends over 12 amino acids. The CDR3: CASSLRGDGYTF. CDR3 bases: TGTGCCAGCAGTTTAAGGGGGGATGGCTACACCTTC.

The J gene is TRBJ2-5, the V gene TRBV7-9; D is perhaps TRBD2 (5 bases). V was trimmed by 1 base and J by 5 bases, leaving 11 bases between them. The germline gives CDR1 SEHNR, CDR2 FQNEAQ (reference sequence). The CDR3 covers 14 residues. The chain's CDR3 is CASSLDVRRETQYF. Here the CDR3 DNA reads TGTGCCAGCAGCTTAGATGTCAGGAGGGAGACCCAGTACTTC.

V and J are TRBV5-1 and TRBJ2-1; TRBD2 aligns across 14 bases. This CDR3 contains 15 residues. The V gene end was trimmed by 4 bases and the J gene end by 6 bases; junction bases not matched to a gene: 3. Per the germline V gene, CDR1 is SGHRS and CDR2 is YFSETQ. The CDR3 is CASSKGTSGSNEQFF. The CDR3 DNA follows: TGCGCCAGCAGCAAAGGGACTAGCGGGAGCAATGAGCAGTTCTTC.

The chain links TRBV27 to TRBJ1-6; 9 nucleotides match TRBD1. Germline V gene data show CDR1 as MNHEY and CDR2 as SMNVEV (reference sequence). The CDR3 spans 14 residues. V shed 7 bases and J 9 bases; nucleotides not matched to a gene: 7. The CDR3 loop is CASTSGTGSSPLHF. For the CDR3, the DNA is TGTGCCAGCACCTCCGGGACAGGGAGTTCACCCCTCCACTTT.

The V and J genes are TRBV7-9 and TRBJ1-4; 7 nucleotides match TRBD1. Germline trimming cut 6 bases from V and 8 bases from J; bases unmatched to any gene: 6. This CDR3 spans 13 amino acids. Looked up from germline, CDR1 is SEHNR and CDR2 is FQNEAQ (reference sequence). The CDR3 here is CASSPGGLEKLFF. CDR3 sequence (DNA): TGTGCCAGCAGTCCAGGGGGGCTGGAAAAACTGTTTTTT.

The genes are TRBV5-4 and TRBJ1-6; no clear D. CDR1 is SGHNT and CDR2 is YYREEE in the germline V gene (reference sequence). The V gene lost 0 bases and the J gene lost 7 bases, with 11 bases spanning the gap. This CDR3 is built from 15 residues. For the CDR3, the DNA is TGTGCCAGCAGCTTGGGAGGGTATAACAATTCACCCCTCCACTTT. Its protein is CASSLGGYNNSPLHF.

CDR3 sequence: CASSLGNRVGEQYF. In nucleotides, the CDR3 is TGTGCCAGCAGCTTAGGTAACAGGGTGGGCGAGCAGTACTTC. V usage is TRBV7-2 and J usage is TRBJ2-7; possibly TRBD1 for D (6 bases). Germline lookup yields CDR1 SGHTA and CDR2 FQGNSA. V shed 1 base and J shed 6 bases, with 13 bases lying between them. The CDR3 spans 14 residues. Filled out from reference TRBV7-2 and TRBJ2-7, the complete variable domain reads GAGVSQSPSNKVTEKGKDVELRCDPISGHTALYWYRQSLGQGLEFLIYFQGNSAPDKSGLPSDRFSAERTGGSVSTLTIQRTQQEDSAVYLCASSLGNRVGEQYFGPGTRLTVT.

The chain is built from TRBV10-2 and TRBJ2-7; D is uncertain. The CDR3 length is 12 residues. Germline V gives CDR1 WSHSY, CDR2 SAAADI. V was pared by 4 bases and J by 2 bases, with 6 bases between. The CDR3 sequence: CASSGLAYEQYF. The CDR3, as DNA: TGCGCCAGCAGTGGACTGGCCTACGAGCAGTACTTC.

The chain recombines TRBV10-3 with TRBJ1-2; maybe TRBD1 (6 bases). The CDR3 is made up of 15 amino acids. Between the trimmed V and J ends, which lost 5 bases and 1 base, there was a span of 14 bases. Per the germline V gene, CDR1 is ENHRY and CDR2 is SYGVKD. CDR3 in amino acids: CAISSTGAHNYGYTF. The CDR3 DNA follows: TGTGCCATCAGTTCGACAGGAGCCCATAACTATGGCTACACCTTC.

V usage is TRBV11-2 and J usage is TRBJ2-7; D unresolved. Germline values: CDR1 SGHAT, CDR2 FQNNGV. Deletions cut 7 bases from V and 3 bases from J, with 16 bases between. The CDR3 covers 14 residues. The CDR3 DNA is TGTGCCAGCACCCCGACTCGGACCGACTACGAGCAGTACTTC. Encoded protein: CASTPTRTDYEQYF.

The chain joins TRBV19 to TRBJ1-6; D not certain. V was cut by 1 base and J by 8 bases, with 15 bases left in between. This CDR3 region has 16 residues. Looked up from germline, CDR1 is LNHDA and CDR2 is SQIVND (reference sequence). The CDR3, as DNA: TGTGCCAGTAGTATAGGATCCGTAGGAGTGTATTCACCCCTCCACTTT. Translation gives CASSIGSVGVYSPLHF.